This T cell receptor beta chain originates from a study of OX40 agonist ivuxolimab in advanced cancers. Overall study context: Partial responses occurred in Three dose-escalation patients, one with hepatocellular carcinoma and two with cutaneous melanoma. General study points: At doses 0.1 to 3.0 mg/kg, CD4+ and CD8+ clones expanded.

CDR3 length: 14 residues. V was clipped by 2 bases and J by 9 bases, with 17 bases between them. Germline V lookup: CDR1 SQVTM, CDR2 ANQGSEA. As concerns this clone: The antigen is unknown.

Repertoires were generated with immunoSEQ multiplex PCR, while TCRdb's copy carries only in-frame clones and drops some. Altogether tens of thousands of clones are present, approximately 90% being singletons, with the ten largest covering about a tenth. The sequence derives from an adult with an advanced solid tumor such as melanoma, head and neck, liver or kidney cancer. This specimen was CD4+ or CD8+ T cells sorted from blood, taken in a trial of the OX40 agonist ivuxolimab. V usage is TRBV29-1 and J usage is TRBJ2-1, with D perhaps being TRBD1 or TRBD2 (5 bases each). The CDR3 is CSVESRGSKGEQFF. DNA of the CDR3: TGCAGCGTTGAATCCCGGGGCTCGAAGGGTGAGCAGTTCTTC.